This T cell receptor (beta chain) was identified in a study of T cell responses to AZD1222 COVID-19 vaccine. Study-wide results and caveats: Mostly white British, mostly female donors; authors suggested clonal diversity may be underestimated. An increase in Spike-specific TCR breadth and depth was observed after two AZD1222 doses.

Libraries were prepared by immunoSEQ multiplex PCR; TCRdb keeps only in-frame clonotypes and omits some of them. The sample shows roughly 170,000 clones, approximately 86% of them seen only once. From germline, CDR1 is MDHEN and CDR2 SYDVKM. The CDR3 spans 13 residues. V lost 5 bases and J 10 bases, leaving 12 bases between the germline ends. Notes on this clone: The target antigen is unknown.

Sequencing used peripheral blood, obtained on day 0 of AZD1222 vaccination. The chain carries TRBV28 and TRBJ1-6; D remains ambiguous. The TCR originated in an adult in good health. Written as DNA, the CDR3 is TGTGCCAGCAGTCCGGGGTATCGATCACCCCTCCACTTT. Translation: CASSPGYRSPLHF.